A single T cell receptor beta chain is shown here with its context. The data derive from a study of blood T cell repertoires in COVID-19. Study-wide context: The samples span acute and convalescent COVID-19 from the United States, Italy and Spain. In each case, the material was cDNA or gDNA derived from T cells, B-cell-depleted T cells, or PBMCs.

While infection was still active, Seattle patients were enrolled and then followed longitudinally. CDR1 and CDR2 (germline): SNHLY, FYNNEI. The length of the CDR3 is 15 residues. V dropped 7 bases and J dropped 0 bases, with 13 bases sitting between them. As originally analysed: The assay estimated nucleated cells by amplifying reference gene primers. Generated by immunoSEQ multiplex PCR, the TCRdb table keeps only in-frame clones and is missing some. The V and J calls and clone size come from that table; D and trimming were worked out from the DNA. The sample records about 480,000 clones, roughly 89% being singletons.

The chain recombines TRBV2 with TRBJ2-1, with D unclear. The sample consisted of peripheral blood. This sequence originates from a young man with COVID-19, enrolled during active disease. CDR3 in amino acids: CASTVGESSYNEQFF. The CDR3 nucleotides read TGTGCCAGCACGGTCGGAGAGAGCTCCTACAATGAGCAGTTCTTC.